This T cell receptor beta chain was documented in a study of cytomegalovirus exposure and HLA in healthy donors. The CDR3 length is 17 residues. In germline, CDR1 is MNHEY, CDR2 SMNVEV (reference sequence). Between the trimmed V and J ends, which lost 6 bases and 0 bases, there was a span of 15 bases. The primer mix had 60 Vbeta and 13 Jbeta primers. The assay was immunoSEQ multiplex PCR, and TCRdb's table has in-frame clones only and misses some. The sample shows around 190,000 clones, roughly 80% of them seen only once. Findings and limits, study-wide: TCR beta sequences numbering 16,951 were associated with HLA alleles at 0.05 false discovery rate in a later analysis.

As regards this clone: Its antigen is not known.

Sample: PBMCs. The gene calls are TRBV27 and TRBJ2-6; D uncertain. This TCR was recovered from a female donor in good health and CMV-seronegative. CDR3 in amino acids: CASSPDYTDSGANVLTF. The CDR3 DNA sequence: TGTGCCAGCAGCCCCGATTACACAGACTCTGGGGCCAACGTCCTGACTTTC. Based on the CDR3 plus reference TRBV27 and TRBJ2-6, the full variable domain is EAQVTQNPRYLITVTGKKLTVTCSQNMNHEYMSWYRQDPGLGLRQIYYSMNVEVTDKGDVPEGYKVSRKEKRNFPLILESPSPNQTSLYFCASSPDYTDSGANVLTFGAGSRLTVL.